This entry lists 6 T cell receptor beta chains sequenced from one sample in a study of blood T cells in healthy people across ages. Primed by a sample-barcoded 5' primer and a J-beta primer mix, a second PCR proceeded for roughly 7 to 12 cycles. TCRdb reprocessed the 5' RACE reads via MiXCR and lists one record per CDR3 protein. The table has about 900,000 distinct CDR3 sequences, 55% to 65% seen once. Sequencing used blood. Receptor source: a man under 40 in good health.

This chain links TRBV4-1 with TRBJ2-3; TRBD2 matches 10 bases. CDR1 is MGHRA and CDR2 is YSYEKL in the germline V gene. The CDR3 covers 17 residues. V was clipped by 1 base and J by 7 bases; unmatched bases: 11. CDR3 sequence: CASSQVGSSGGTHTQYF. The CDR3, as DNA: TGCGCCAGCAGCCAAGTCGGTAGTAGCGGGGGGACTCATACGCAGTATTTT.

This clonotype was detected many times. V gene TRBV7-9 combines with J gene TRBJ1-6; no reliable D call. V lost 6 bases and J lost 7, with 7 bases in between. The CDR3 is made up of 12 amino acids. Germline assignment: CDR1 SEHNR and CDR2 FQNEAQ (reference sequence). CDR3 coding DNA: TGTGCCAGCAGTCCGGGGAATTCACCCCTCCACTTT. Translating it yields CASSPGNSPLHF.

The rearrangement uses TRBV7-6 and TRBJ2-3, with D maybe TRBD2 (5 bases). The CDR3 runs to 16 residues. The germline CDR1 and CDR2 sequences are SGHVS and FNYEAQ. Trimming removed 1 base at V and 0 bases at J, with 11 bases between. In nucleotides, the CDR3 is TGTGCCAGCAGCTTAGTAGGCAGGACTAGCACAGATACGCAGTATTTT. Residues: CASSLVGRTSTDTQYF.

J is TRBJ2-1 and V is TRBV10-3; D is unclear. Germline V gene lookup returns CDR1 ENHRY and CDR2 SYGVKD. CDR3 size: 14 residues. The V end lost 6 bases, the J end lost 10 bases, and 19 bases lay between the germline ends. CDR3 amino acids: CAISQTGRYSEQFF. The CDR3 nucleotides read TGTGCCATCAGCCAGACGGGCCGATATTCAGAGCAGTTCTTC.

This sequence joins TRBV29-1 and TRBJ2-7; D assignment may be TRBD1 or TRBD2 (5 bases each). CDR1 is SQVTM and CDR2 is ANQGSEA in the germline V gene. The CDR3 contains 14 residues. Trimming shortened V by 5 bases and J by 2 bases, and 16 bases separated the two germline ends. The DNA for the CDR3 is TGCAGCGTTACCGGGGACGTAACTACCTACGAGCAGTACTTC. Its protein is CSVTGDVTTYEQYF.

This sequence joins TRBV7-2 and TRBJ1-6, with D hard to call. Germline CDR1 and CDR2: SGHTA and FQGNSA. With 5 bases removed from V and 0 bases from J, the gap between germline ends came to 23 bases. CDR3 length equals 20 residues. The CDR3 DNA is TGTGCCAGCAGCCCCAGCTGGTCGGCCTTTGTAAGCTCCTATAATTCACCCCTCCACTTT. Residues: CASSPSWSAFVSSYNSPLHF.